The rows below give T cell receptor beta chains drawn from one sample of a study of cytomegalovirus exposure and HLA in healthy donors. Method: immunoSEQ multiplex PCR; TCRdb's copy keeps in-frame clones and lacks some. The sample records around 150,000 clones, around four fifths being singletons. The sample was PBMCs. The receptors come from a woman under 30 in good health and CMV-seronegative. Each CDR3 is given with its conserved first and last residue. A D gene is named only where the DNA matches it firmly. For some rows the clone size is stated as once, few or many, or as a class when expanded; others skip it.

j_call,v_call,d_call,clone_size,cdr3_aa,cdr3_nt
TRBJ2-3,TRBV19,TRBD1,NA,CASSMQGARDTQYF,TGTGCCAGTAGTATGCAGGGGGCTAGAGATACGCAGTATTTT
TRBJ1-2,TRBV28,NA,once,CASSLRGGRGAF,TGTGCCAGCAGTTTACGGGGGGGGCGTGGGGCCTTC
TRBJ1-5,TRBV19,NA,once,CASVPSFSNQPQHF,TGTGCCAGTGTCCCGTCTTTTAGCAATCAGCCCCAGCATTTT
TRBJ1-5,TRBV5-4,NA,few,CASSFGVDSNQPQHF,TGTGCCAGCAGCTTCGGAGTAGATAGCAATCAGCCCCAGCATTTT
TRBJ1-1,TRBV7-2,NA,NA,CASSYGQANTEAFF,TGTGCCAGCAGCTATGGACAAGCGAACACTGAAGCTTTCTTT
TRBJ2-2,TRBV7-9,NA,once,CASSFQGANTGELFF,TGTGCCAGCAGCTTCCAGGGCGCGAACACCGGGGAGCTGTTTTTT
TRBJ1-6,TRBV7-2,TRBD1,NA,CASRLLGQAYNSPLHF,TGTGCCAGCAGGCTATTAGGACAGGCCTATAATTCACCCCTCCACTTT
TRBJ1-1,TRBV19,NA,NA,CASSIARDGTEAFF,TGTGCCAGTAGTATCGCCAGGGATGGTACTGAAGCTTTCTTT
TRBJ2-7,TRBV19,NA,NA,CASSIRPGLYEQYF,TGTGCCAGTAGTATACGGCCAGGGTTGTACGAGCAGTACTTC
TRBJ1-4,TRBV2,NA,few,CASKLTGEKLFF,TGTGCCAGCAAATTGACCGGGGAAAAACTGTTTTTT
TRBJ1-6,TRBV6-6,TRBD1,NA,CASRGDRENSPLHF,TGTGCCAGCAGGGGGGACAGGGAAAATTCACCCCTCCACTTT
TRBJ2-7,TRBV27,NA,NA,CASSFVTGSYEQYF,TGTGCCAGCAGTTTTGTAACAGGATCCTACGAGCAGTACTTC
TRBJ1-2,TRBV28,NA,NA,CASSLAQGRAGYTF,TGTGCCAGCAGTTTAGCACAGGGTCGGGCAGGCTACACCTTC
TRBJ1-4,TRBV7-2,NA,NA,CASSLRTDEKLFF,TGTGCCAGCAGCTTACGAACGGATGAAAAACTGTTTTTT
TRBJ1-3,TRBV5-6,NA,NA,CASSLHPSGSGNTIYF,TGTGCCAGCAGCTTACATCCAAGCGGTTCTGGAAACACCATATATTTT
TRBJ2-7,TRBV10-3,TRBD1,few,CAIRNDRVAGREQYF,TGTGCCATCAGGAACGACAGGGTAGCAGGTCGCGAGCAGTACTTC
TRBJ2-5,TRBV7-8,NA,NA,CASSLGVSGLWETQYF,TGTGCCAGCAGCTTAGGGGTCAGCGGGTTGTGGGAGACCCAGTACTTC
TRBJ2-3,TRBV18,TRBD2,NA,CASSPRTSGGSYTDTQYF,TGTGCCAGCTCACCAAGGACTAGCGGGGGGAGCTACACAGATACGCAGTATTTT
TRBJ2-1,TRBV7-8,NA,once,CASSLNGAYNEQFF,TGTGCCAGCAGCCTAAACGGGGCCTACAATGAGCAGTTCTTC
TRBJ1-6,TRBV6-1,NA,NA,CASSEGQGRTYNSPLHF,TGTGCCAGCAGTGAAGGGCAGGGGCGCACCTATAATTCACCCCTCCACTTT
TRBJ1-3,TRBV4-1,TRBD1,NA,CASSHLSQGAQGNTIYF,TGCGCCAGCAGCCACTTAAGCCAGGGGGCCCAAGGAAACACCATATATTTT
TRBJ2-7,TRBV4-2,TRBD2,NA,CASSPTLAGAPHSLF,TGTGCCAGCAGCCCGACTCTAGCGGGGGCGCCCCATTCGCTGTTC
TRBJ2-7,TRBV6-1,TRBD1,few,CASSEGDRGAYEQYF,TGTGCCAGCAGTGAAGGGGACAGGGGGGCCTACGAGCAGTACTTC
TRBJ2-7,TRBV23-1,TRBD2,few,CASSQLSGGLSYEQYF,TGCGCCAGCAGTCAATTAAGCGGGGGACTAAGCTACGAGCAGTACTTC
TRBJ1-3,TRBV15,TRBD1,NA,CATSSQPGQLLGNTIYF,TGTGCCACCAGCTCTCAGCCGGGACAGTTACTTGGAAACACCATATATTTT
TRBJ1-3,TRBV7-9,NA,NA,CSSSLDQGSRNTIYF,TGTTCCAGCAGCTTAGATCAGGGGTCGAGAAACACCATATATTTT
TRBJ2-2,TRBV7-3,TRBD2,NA,CASSLTLPFSGTNTGELFF,TGTGCCAGCAGCTTAACGCTTCCCTTTAGCGGGACGAACACCGGGGAGCTGTTTTTT
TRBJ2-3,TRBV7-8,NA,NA,CASSRPGGTDTQYF,TGTGCCAGCAGCCGACCCGGGGGCACAGATACGCAGTATTTT
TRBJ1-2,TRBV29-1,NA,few,CSVEGGRTDGYTF,TGCAGCGTTGAAGGCGGGAGAACGGATGGCTACACCTTC
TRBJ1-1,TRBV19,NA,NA,CASSARLNTEAFF,TGTGCCAGTAGTGCCCGTCTAAACACTGAAGCTTTCTTT
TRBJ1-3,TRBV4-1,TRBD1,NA,CASSHPPQGVSDTIYF,TGCGCCAGCAGCCATCCTCCACAGGGGGTTTCGGACACCATATATTTT